This TCR beta chain originates from a study of CD8 T cells in Susac syndrome. The authors reverse transcribed roughly 0.5 to 1 ug RNA with random hexamers. Multiplex PCR with immunoSEQ amplified the TCR beta CDR3 across 54 Vbeta and 13 Jbeta. A single record per CDR3 protein comes from TCRdb applying MiXCR to the immunoSEQ multiplex PCR reads. This table has about 200,000 distinct CDR3 sequences, 90% to 95% appearing once. The study sequenced TCR beta in blood CD8+ and CD4+ T cells. Source material: CD4+ T cells from PBMCs. The TCR sequence derives from a human donor in good health.

The CDR3 DNA reads as TGTGCCAGCAGCCCCGGGACAGGGGATGGCTACACCTTC. Translated: CASSPGTGDGYTF. The V and J genes are TRBV3-1 and TRBJ1-2; 10 nucleotides agree with TRBD1. There are 13 residues in the CDR3. With 4 bases clipped from V and 6 bases from J, the junction kept 2 bases outside the gene matches. Germline V lookup: CDR1 LGHDT, CDR2 YNNKEL (reference sequence).